These 26 T cell receptor beta chains share one sample of origin, sequenced in a study of T cell repertoires in cytomegalovirus infection. TCRdb reprocessed the reads via MiXCR and lists one record per CDR3 protein. The sample holds around 300,000 distinct CDR3 sequences; roughly 21% are singletons and the top ten take about 21%. These TCRs' antigens remain unknown. The starting material was cultured PBMCs, obtained from culture after CMV antigen stimulation. The source is a human donor in good health (CMV status not recorded). Some clones in this sample may be carry-over from other donors' samples.

At least ten counts were recorded for this clonotype. The gene calls are TRBV2 and TRBJ1-2; D is perhaps TRBD1 (6 bases). This CDR3 spans 13 amino acids. V lost 7 bases and J lost 6, with 15 bases in between. Germline V lookup: CDR1 SNHLY, CDR2 FYNNEI. Here the CDR3 DNA reads TGTGCCAGCAAAGAACAGGGAGGGGATGGCTACACCTTC. Protein: CASKEQGGDGYTF.

The table lists this clonotype with many counts. The chain uses TRBV7-2 and TRBJ2-3; maybe TRBD2 (5 bases). The CDR3 has 14 residues. V gave up 1 base and J gave up 4 bases, with 9 bases separating them. The V gene's germline CDR1 is SGHTA and CDR2 FQGNSA. The CDR3 is CASSLGGYADTQYF. The DNA for the CDR3 is TGTGCCAGCAGCTTAGGAGGGTATGCAGATACGCAGTATTTT.

The table lists this clonotype with many counts. The gene calls are TRBV7-2 and TRBJ1-3, with 10 bases identical to TRBD1. CDR1 and CDR2 (germline): SGHTA, FQGNSA. CDR3 size: 15 residues. V was clipped by 4 bases and J by 6 bases; unmatched bases: 6. In nucleotides, the CDR3 is TGTGCCAGCAGCTCCGACAGGGGGCGGGAAAACACCATATATTTT. It codes for CASSSDRGRENTIYF.

This clonotype has ten or more counts. The V call is TRBV6-5, the J call TRBJ1-2; D uncertain. This CDR3 has 14 amino acids. Trimming removed 0 bases at V and 2 bases at J, with 7 bases between. Germline V gives CDR1 MNHEY, CDR2 SVGAGI. The CDR3 region is CASSYSDPNYGYTF. The CDR3 DNA reads TGTGCCAGCAGTTACTCTGATCCCAACTATGGCTACACCTTC.

In its sample, this clonotype was seen a few times. The chain links TRBV7-9 to TRBJ2-1; 10 bases match TRBD2. The trim removed 4 bases at V and 4 bases at J, leaving 13 bases unmatched. The CDR3 contains 18 residues. CDR1 is SEHNR, CDR2 FQNEAQ, per germline (reference sequence). The CDR3 bases are TGTGCCAGCAGCTCACCCGGGGGGGGGACTAGCGCGTACAATGAGCAGTTCTTC. Translated: CASSSPGGGTSAYNEQFF.

The V gene is TRBV7-2, the J gene TRBJ1-4, with 7 bases aligning to TRBD1. CDR1 and CDR2 (germline): SGHTA, FQGNSA. This CDR3 is 15 amino acids long. Losses at the gene ends were 3 bases for V and 5 bases for J; bases not matched to a gene: 6. The CDR3 protein is CASSFRGRKNEKLFF. The CDR3 DNA follows: TGTGCCAGCAGCTTCAGGGGGAGGAAAAATGAAAAACTGTTTTTT.

The rearrangement uses TRBV28 and TRBJ1-1; D is possibly TRBD1 (6 bases). Germline CDR1 and CDR2: MDHEN and SYDVKM. The CDR3 runs to 15 residues. V gave up 6 bases and J gave up 8 bases, with 22 bases separating them. The CDR3 loop is CASSPGGQAGGEAFF. The CDR3 bases are TGTGCCAGCAGCCCCGGGGGGCAGGCCGGGGGGGAAGCTTTCTTT.

This clonotype has more than one count but fewer than ten. V is TRBV19 and J is TRBJ2-7; TRBD1 aligns across 8 bases. V shed 4 bases, J shed 4 bases, and the junction held 3 bases outside the gene matches. The germline gives CDR1 LNHDA, CDR2 SQIVND (reference sequence). CDR3 length: 13 residues. The CDR3 DNA reads as TGTGCCAGTAGTAACGACAGGGGTTACGAGCAGTACTTC. This encodes CASSNDRGYEQYF.

The rearrangement joins TRBV15 to TRBJ2-2; 7 nucleotides line up with TRBD1. The CDR3 runs 14 residues. Trimming cost V 2 bases and J 7 bases; bases outside gene matches: 4. CDR1 is LNHNV, CDR2 YYDKDF, per germline (reference sequence). The CDR3, as DNA: TGTGCCACCAGCAGACTTACAGGGGACGGGGAGCTGTTTTTT. Its translation is CATSRLTGDGELFF.

This clonotype appeared a few times. The V call is TRBV6-2 or TRBV6-3, the J call TRBJ2-1; D is perhaps TRBD2 (6 bases). This CDR3 region has 15 residues. V lost 4 bases and J lost 7, with 17 bases in between. CDR1 and CDR2 from the germline V gene are MNHEY and SVGEGT. The CDR3: CASSSPAGRRNEQFF. In DNA form, the CDR3 reads TGTGCCAGCAGTTCGCCCGCGGGACGGCGAAATGAGCAGTTCTTC.

The chain is built from TRBV7-9 and TRBJ2-1; 12 bases are a match to TRBD2. CDR3 length equals 16 residues. V lost 3 bases to trimming and J lost 3 bases; unmatched junction nucleotides: 3. The germline V gene has CDR1 SEHNR and CDR2 FQNEAQ (reference sequence). CDR3 DNA: TGTGCCAGCAGCTTCGGACTAGCGGGATTCTACAATGAGCAGTTCTTC. Translating gives CASSFGLAGFYNEQFF. Using reference TRBV7-9 and TRBJ2-1 for the parts outside the CDR3, the full variable domain is DTGVSQNPRHKITKRGQNVTFRCDPISEHNRLYWYRQTLGQGPEFLTYFQNEAQLEKSRLLSDRFSAERPKGSFSTLEIQRTEQGDSAMYLCASSFGLAGFYNEQFFGPGTRLTVL.

At least ten counts were recorded for this clonotype. The gene calls are TRBV7-2 and TRBJ2-7; 10 bases match TRBD1. V dropped 4 bases and J dropped 3; count of bases not matched to a gene: 0. Germline CDR1 reads SGHTA; CDR2 reads FQGNSA. This CDR3 spans 13 amino acids. Here the CDR3 reads CASSWDRGYEQYV. CDR3 nucleotides: TGTGCCAGCAGCTGGGACAGGGGCTACGAGCAGTACGTC.

The chain links TRBV20-1 to TRBJ1-3; 7 nucleotides match TRBD1. Losses at the gene ends were 5 bases for V and 4 bases for J; bases not matched to a gene: 8. The CDR3 has 14 residues. CDR1 is DFQATT, CDR2 SNEGSKA, per germline (reference sequence). The CDR3 protein is CSAARGTEGNTIYF. CDR3 coding DNA: TGCAGTGCTGCTCGCGGGACAGAGGGAAACACCATATATTTT.

Ten or more counts support this clonotype. The gene calls are TRBV4-1 and TRBJ1-5; D remains unclear. The ends were cut back, 0 bases at V and 9 bases at J, with 15 bases in the middle. The CDR3 is 15 residues long. The germline V gene has CDR1 MGHRA and CDR2 YSYEKL. The chain's CDR3 is CASSQDTGFTRPQHF. For the CDR3, the DNA is TGCGCCAGCAGCCAAGACACGGGCTTCACGAGGCCCCAGCATTTT.

The V gene is TRBV15, the J gene TRBJ1-5; no clear D. There are 15 residues in the CDR3. The germline V gene encodes CDR1 LNHNV and CDR2 YYDKDF (reference sequence). Trimming cost V 9 bases and J 0 bases, with 15 bases left between them. The CDR3 protein is CATSRTGNSNQPQHF. In DNA form, the CDR3 reads TGTGCCACGTCCCGGACCGGGAATAGCAATCAGCCCCAGCATTTT.

This clonotype was picked up many times. The chain recombines TRBV7-2 with TRBJ2-5; 10 nucleotides align to TRBD1. Germline V gene lookup returns CDR1 SGHTA and CDR2 FQGNSA. The junction had 10 bases not matched to a gene; V was cut back by 5 bases and J by 7 bases. This CDR3 is built from 15 residues. The CDR3 here is CASSTGDRGYGTQYF. CDR3 sequence (DNA): TGTGCCAGCAGCACGGGGGACAGGGGTTATGGGACCCAGTACTTC.

This clonotype was detected a few times. The CDR3 region is CASTGTPVYGYTF. The CDR3 nucleotides read TGTGCCAGCACCGGGACACCGGTCTATGGCTACACCTTC. The gene calls are TRBV28 and TRBJ1-2, with D perhaps TRBD1 (6 bases). V lost 7 bases, J lost 4 bases, and 13 bases lay in between. The CDR3 length is 13 residues. Germline V gene sequence: CDR1 MDHEN, CDR2 SYDVKM.

This clonotype was observed a few times. The chain links TRBV19 to TRBJ1-4, with 8 bases aligning to TRBD1. The J segment lost 13 bases and the V segment lost 8 bases, leaving 18 bases of the junction unmatched. The germline gives CDR1 LNHDA, CDR2 SQIVND (reference sequence). This CDR3 has 15 residues. The CDR3 nucleotides read TGTGCCAGTTTCTCGACAGGGGAACGCACGGGGGGACTGTTTTTT. It codes for CASFSTGERTGGLFF.

J is TRBJ2-1 and V is TRBV5-1; TRBD2 aligns across 15 bases. The germline gives CDR1 SGHRS, CDR2 YFSETQ. The CDR3 runs to 19 residues. Trimming at V came to 2 bases and at J to 5 bases, leaving 11 bases not matched to a gene. CDR3 in amino acids: CASSFGLAGGRSPNNEQFF. The CDR3 nucleotides read TGCGCCAGCAGCTTCGGACTAGCGGGAGGGCGATCCCCGAACAATGAGCAGTTCTTC.

J is TRBJ1-1 and V is TRBV9, with TRBD1 as a possible D gene (5 bases). Trimming pared 2 bases from V and 3 bases from J, leaving 11 bases between. The CDR3 spans 14 residues. The germline CDR1 and CDR2 sequences are SGDLS and YYNGEE. The CDR3 coding sequence is TGTGCCAGCAGCGTCGAGATAGGGGACACTGAAGCTTTCTTT. Residues: CASSVEIGDTEAFF.

The gene calls are TRBV2 and TRBJ2-3; 10 bases align to TRBD2. J gave up 3 bases and V 2 bases, and 2 bases lay outside the gene matches. The V gene's germline CDR1 is SNHLY and CDR2 FYNNEI. The CDR3 covers 15 residues. CDR3 DNA: TGTGCCAGCAGTGAACTAGCGGGAGATACAGATACGCAGTATTTT. Translating gives CASSELAGDTDTQYF. The full variable domain, rest sourced from reference TRBV2 and TRBJ2-3, is EPEVTQTPSHQVTQMGQEVILRCVPISNHLYFYWYRQILGQKVEFLVSFYNNEISEKSEIFDDQFSVERPDGSNFTLKIRSTKLEDSAMYFCASSELAGDTDTQYFGPGTRLTVL.

The chain joins TRBV11-2 to TRBJ1-5; D gene ambiguous. The CDR3 covers 19 residues. Between the trimmed V and J ends, which lost 0 bases and 0 bases, there was a span of 18 bases. Germline V gives CDR1 SGHAT, CDR2 FQNNGV. The CDR3 nucleotides are TGTGCCAGCAGCTTAGATACGAGGGCTTCGATACATAGCAATCAGCCCCAGCATTTT. This sequence encodes CASSLDTRASIHSNQPQHF.

This clonotype was seen many times. The junction and the germline gene differ at one end; a read error may be behind it. The rearrangement uses TRBV7-2 and TRBJ1-1; D is possibly TRBD1 (5 bases). The CDR3 loop spans 12 amino acids. CDR1 is SGHTA and CDR2 is FQGNSA in the germline V gene. CDR3 in DNA: TGTGCCAGCAGCTTCCAGGGCACTGAAGCTTTTTTT. Its protein is CASSFQGTEAFF.

The CDR3 region is CASSEGPTGELFF. The CDR3 DNA reads as TGTGCCAGCAGTGAGGGGCCAACCGGGGAGCTGTTTTTT. V is TRBV6-2 or TRBV6-3 and J is TRBJ2-2; D could derive from TRBD1 or TRBD2 (5 bases each). The germline V gene encodes CDR1 MNHEY and CDR2 SVGEGT. The CDR3 contains 13 residues. With 5 bases removed from V and 5 bases from J, the gap between germline ends came to 9 bases.

This clonotype has only a few counts. The chain links TRBV7-8 to TRBJ2-7; D remains ambiguous. The CDR3 extends over 14 amino acids. CDR1 and CDR2 from the germline V gene are SGHVS and FQNEAQ. V dropped 1 base and J dropped 6 bases, with 13 bases sitting between them. Here the CDR3 reads CASSLGALRLEQYV. The CDR3, as DNA: TGTGCCAGCAGCTTAGGGGCTTTGCGCCTCGAGCAGTACGTC.

This clonotype was seen many times. The chain recombines TRBV7-2 with TRBJ2-1, with TRBD2 matching 15 bases. Germline V lookup: CDR1 SGHTA, CDR2 FQGNSA. V trimming: 0 bases; J trimming: 9 bases; junction bases outside the gene matches: 3. This CDR3 region has 16 residues. The CDR3 loop is CASSLAGTSGRSEQFF. As DNA, the CDR3 is TGTGCCAGCAGCTTAGCCGGGACTAGCGGGAGGTCTGAGCAGTTCTTC.